A selection of T cell receptor beta chains follows, all from one sample in a study of shared clonotypes between healthy human individuals. TCRdb's copy holds only in-frame clones and misses some; the assay was immunoSEQ multiplex PCR. The sample gives roughly 500,000 clones, about 79% of which show up once; over 10% is in the top ten. Sequences were obtained from PBMCs. All receptors derive from a woman in her 40s in good health. Some clones in this sample may be carry-over from other donors' samples. The CDR3 runs from the conserved cysteine through the conserved F or W.

>TRBV30|TRBJ1-5|12
CAIDRGNQPQHF
>TRBV30|TRBJ2-7|15
CAWSVGSRGGYEQYF
>TRBV29-1|TRBJ2-7|10
CSVLDGEQYF
>TRBV28|TRBJ2-2|15
CASFFRVGNTGELFF
>TRBV7-2|TRBJ1-1|12
CASSLEFAGLEF
>TRBV7-9|TRBJ2-3|13
CASSFSEVDTQYF
>TRBV5-6|TRBJ1-1|15
CASSLRGVVNTEAFF
>TRBV2|TRBJ2-5|13
CASSDVGGETQYF
>TRBV5-1|TRBJ2-5|15
CASSPTSTGKETQYF
>TRBV7-8|TRBJ2-7|14
CASTESGRSYEQYF
>TRBV11-2|TRBJ2-5|15
CASSISGQHQETQYF
>TRBV18|TRBJ2-3|15
CASSPLSGSSDTQYF
>TRBV5-4|TRBJ2-7|15
CASSLTGTRGNEQYF
>TRBV28|TRBJ2-1|17
CASSLSTTSGTYNEQFF
>TRBV30|TRBJ2-2|15
CAWSPMTANTGELFF
>TRBV6-6|TRBJ1-2|15
CASSSNDRGIYGYTF
>TRBV15|TRBJ1-3|14
CATSRYESGNTIYF
>TRBV7-2|TRBJ1-5|14
CASSLVVSNQPQHF
>TRBV5-4|TRBJ1-2|13
CASRRTVNYGYTF
>TRBV19|TRBJ1-5|16
CASSIGAGSQHQPQHF